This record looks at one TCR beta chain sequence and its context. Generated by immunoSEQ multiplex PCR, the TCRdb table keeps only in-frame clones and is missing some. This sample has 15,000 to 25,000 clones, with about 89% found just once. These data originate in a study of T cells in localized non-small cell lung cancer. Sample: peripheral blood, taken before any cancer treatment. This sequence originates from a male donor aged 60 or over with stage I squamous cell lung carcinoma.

The CDR3 nucleotides are TGTGCCAGCAGTCCTAGATCGATGGGTTCAGATACGCAGTATTTT. It translates to CASSPRSMGSDTQYF. This chain connects TRBV28 to TRBJ2-3; no reliable D call. Trimming took off 5 bases at V and 4 bases at J, with 16 bases between the two ends. The CDR3 is 15 amino acids. CDR1 is MDHEN, CDR2 SYDVKM, per germline.